A single sample gave rise to the 28 T cell receptor beta chains below, sequenced in a study of shared clonotypes between healthy human individuals. Only CD45RO-negative cells positively selected for CCR7 counted as naive CD8 cells, so terminally differentiated effector memory CD45RA+ cells were excluded. Sequencing was performed with immunoSEQ multiplex PCR; in TCRdb, only in-frame clones are kept and a portion is missing. Of roughly 850,000 clones in the sample, around 96% were seen once. What was sequenced was naive CD8+ T cells sorted from blood. These receptors all come from a man in his thirties or forties in good health.

CDR3 amino acids: CASSQEPGSSYEQYF. The CDR3 DNA follows: TGCGCCAGCAGCCAAGAGCCAGGGTCGTCCTACGAGCAGTACTTC. The chain recombines TRBV4-1 with TRBJ2-7; possibly TRBD1 for D (5 bases). Germline V gene data show CDR1 as MGHRA and CDR2 as YSYEKL. V lost 0 bases to trimming and J lost 1 base, with 10 bases between them. The CDR3 has 15 residues.

V gene TRBV6-6 combines with J gene TRBJ2-7, with D perhaps matching TRBD2 (7 bases). V shed 0 bases and J shed 4 bases, with 13 bases lying between them. The CDR3 runs to 15 residues. CDR1 is MNHNY and CDR2 is SVGAGI in the germline V gene (reference sequence). The CDR3 region is CASSYSDGGLYEQYF. CDR3 coding DNA: TGTGCCAGCAGTTACTCCGACGGGGGGCTATACGAGCAGTACTTC.

The chain employs TRBV7-9 and TRBJ2-7; the D is unclear. The germline gives CDR1 SEHNR, CDR2 FQNEAQ (reference sequence). The CDR3 has 14 residues. V was clipped by 5 bases and J by 1 base, with 12 bases between them. The CDR3 region has the DNA TGTGCCAGCAGCCCTGGTAGCCGGTCCTACGAGCAGTACTTC. It encodes CASSPGSRSYEQYF.

The CDR3 sequence: CSVEDRYEQYF. The CDR3 DNA reads TGCAGCGTTGAAGATCGTTACGAGCAGTACTTC. The chain combines TRBV29-1 with TRBJ2-7; D is unresolved. CDR1 and CDR2 from the germline V gene are SQVTM and ANQGSEA. CDR3 length: 11 residues. Trimming removed 0 bases at V and 4 bases at J, with 4 bases between.

A note on this clone: This CDR3 is also generated by other DNA sequences in the sample. The genes are TRBV27 and TRBJ2-7; 7 bases are a match to TRBD1. The CDR3 runs to 13 residues. Germline V lookup: CDR1 MNHEY, CDR2 SMNVEV (reference sequence). Germline trimming cut 6 bases from V and 2 bases from J; bases unmatched to any gene: 4. DNA for the CDR3: TGTGCCAGCAGCTTCCAGGGGGCCTACGAGCAGTACTTC. The encoded protein is CASSFQGAYEQYF.

This sequence joins TRBV27 and TRBJ2-7; 10 bases agree with TRBD2. V lost 6 bases, J lost 2 bases, and 7 bases stayed unmatched. This CDR3 spans 15 amino acids. The germline CDR1 and CDR2 sequences are MNHEY and SMNVEV (reference sequence). The CDR3 bases are TGTGCCAGCAGATTAACTAGCGGGACTCCCTACGAGCAGTACTTC. Amino acid sequence: CASRLTSGTPYEQYF.

The chain couples TRBV14 to TRBJ2-3; TRBD1 or TRBD2 may be the D gene (5 bases each). The CDR3 runs to 17 residues. Germline values: CDR1 SGHDN, CDR2 FVKESK. V lost 0 bases, J lost 0 bases, and 13 bases lay in between. CDR3 in DNA: TGTGCCAGCAGCCAAGATATATGGGGGAAAAGCACAGATACGCAGTATTTT. Translation: CASSQDIWGKSTDTQYF.

The genes are TRBV6-1 and TRBJ2-7; 7 bases map to TRBD1. Germline V lookup: CDR1 MNHNS, CDR2 SASEGT. V dropped 8 bases and J dropped 2; count of bases not matched to a gene: 6. The CDR3 covers 13 residues. The CDR3 DNA reads TGTGCCAGCGCCGACAGGGTCACCTACGAGCAGTACTTC. Its protein is CASADRVTYEQYF.

This clone was seen only once. The chain combines TRBV7-6 with TRBJ2-1; no definite D call. The CDR3 consists of 16 residues. Germline V gene sequence: CDR1 SGHVS, CDR2 FNYEAQ. The ends were cut back, 5 bases at V and 0 bases at J, with 14 bases in the middle. This CDR3 reads CASSHGVVSSYNEQFF. In DNA form, the CDR3 reads TGTGCCAGCAGCCATGGGGTGGTCAGCTCCTACAATGAGCAGTTCTTC.

The rearrangement links TRBV27 to TRBJ2-7; 9 nucleotides line up with TRBD2. This CDR3 is built from 15 residues. V shed 6 bases and J 4 bases; nucleotides not matched to a gene: 10. Germline lookup yields CDR1 MNHEY and CDR2 SMNVEV (reference sequence). The DNA of the CDR3 is TGTGCCAGCAGCCTGACGGCTAGCGGGATTTACGAGCAGTACTTC. This gives the protein CASSLTASGIYEQYF.

The CDR3 bases are TGTGCCAGCAGGGGGCACACCGGGGAGCTGTTTTTT. Protein product: CASRGHTGELFF. The chain recombines TRBV25-1 with TRBJ2-2; D may be TRBD1 (5 bases). This CDR3 contains 12 residues. V lost 6 bases and J 3 bases, leaving 5 bases between the germline ends. From germline, CDR1 is MGHDK and CDR2 SYGVNS.

The chain is built from TRBV2 and TRBJ2-6; D gene ambiguous. Germline V gene sequence: CDR1 SNHLY, CDR2 FYNNEI. With 11 bases removed from V and 0 bases from J, the gap between germline ends came to 8 bases. CDR3 size: 13 residues. CDR3 protein: CAGQSSGANVLTF. CDR3 DNA: TGTGCCGGCCAAAGCTCTGGGGCCAACGTCCTGACTTTC.

V usage is TRBV4-1 and J usage is TRBJ2-3, with TRBD2 identical over 11 bases. The CDR3 runs to 17 residues. The J segment lost 1 base and the V segment lost 3 bases, leaving 6 bases of the junction unmatched. Germline values: CDR1 MGHRA, CDR2 YSYEKL. The CDR3 DNA reads as TGCGCCAGCAGCCATCGTTTTAGCGGGAGGGGCACAGATACGCAGTATTTT. Its translation is CASSHRFSGRGTDTQYF.

V usage is TRBV7-2 and J usage is TRBJ1-1, with D hard to call. V lost 2 bases, J lost 0 bases, and 10 bases lay in between. This CDR3 is 15 amino acids long. Germline loops: CDR1 SGHTA, CDR2 FQGNSA. CDR3 protein: CASSLWGDMNTEAFF. DNA for the CDR3: TGTGCCAGCAGCTTATGGGGAGACATGAACACTGAAGCTTTCTTT.

J is TRBJ2-6 and V is TRBV2; D is possibly TRBD1 (5 bases). The CDR3 covers 13 residues. V was pared by 8 bases and J by 0 bases, with 5 bases between. Germline V lookup: CDR1 SNHLY, CDR2 FYNNEI. This CDR3 reads CASDSSGANVLTF. CDR3 in DNA: TGTGCCAGCGACAGCTCTGGGGCCAACGTCCTGACTTTC. The whole variable domain, remainder taken from reference TRBV2 and TRBJ2-6, is EPEVTQTPSHQVTQMGQEVILRCVPISNHLYFYWYRQILGQKVEFLVSFYNNEISEKSEIFDDQFSVERPDGSNFTLKIRSTKLEDSAMYFCASDSSGANVLTFGAGSRLTVL.

The V and J genes are TRBV7-9 and TRBJ2-2; D remains unclear. Per germline, CDR1 SEHNR and CDR2 FQNEAQ (reference sequence). The V gene lost 5 bases and the J gene lost 2 bases, with 15 bases spanning the gap. The CDR3 has 16 amino acids. The CDR3 sequence is CASSASLSANTGELFF. CDR3 nucleotides: TGTGCCAGCAGCGCCTCTTTGTCAGCTAACACCGGGGAGCTGTTTTTT. Full variable domain (missing parts from reference TRBV7-9 and TRBJ2-2): DTGVSQNPRHKITKRGQNVTFRCDPISEHNRLYWYRQTLGQGPEFLTYFQNEAQLEKSRLLSDRFSAERPKGSFSTLEIQRTEQGDSAMYLCASSASLSANTGELFFGEGSRLTVL.

The CDR3 DNA follows: TGTGCCAGCAGCTCCAGTTGGGCGGTCGAAAAACTGTTTTTT. This codes for CASSSSWAVEKLFF. V usage is TRBV5-6 and J usage is TRBJ1-4, with unresolved D. The germline V gene has CDR1 SGHDT and CDR2 YYEEEE. This CDR3 is 14 amino acids long. Trimming cost V 3 bases and J 8 bases, with 14 bases left between them. The full variable domain, in which reference TRBV5-6 and TRBJ1-4 provide the parts outside the CDR3, is DAGVTQSPTHLIKTRGQQVTLRCSPKSGHDTVSWYQQALGQGPQFIFQYYEEEERQRGNFPDRFSGHQFPNYSSELNVNALLLGDSALYLCASSSSWAVEKLFFGSGTQLSVL.

The chain couples TRBV6-1 to TRBJ2-7, with D hard to call. The CDR3 is made up of 15 amino acids. Trimming took 4 bases from V and 6 from J, leaving 19 bases between them. Germline V lookup: CDR1 MNHNS, CDR2 SASEGT. The chain's CDR3 is CASSGRRSFELEQYF. The CDR3 DNA is TGTGCCAGCAGTGGCCGCAGGAGTTTTGAGCTCGAGCAGTACTTC.

This chain links TRBV6-4 with TRBJ2-5, with 8 bases fitting TRBD1. Germline-derived CDR1 and CDR2 are MRHNA and SNTAGT. The V segment lost 10 bases and the J segment 5 bases; nucleotides outside the gene matches: 12. The CDR3 covers 14 residues. This chain's CDR3 is CAIHETGAEETQYF. The CDR3 coding sequence is TGTGCCATCCATGAGACAGGGGCGGAGGAGACCCAGTACTTC.

CDR3 sequence (DNA): TGTGCCAGCAGCCCCGGGACTAGCATCGGCGAGCAGTACTTC. It is translated as CASSPGTSIGEQYF. V is TRBV27 and J is TRBJ2-7; TRBD2 agrees at 9 bases. Germline V lookup: CDR1 MNHEY, CDR2 SMNVEV (reference sequence). Unmatched junction bases numbered 9, after V lost 6 bases and J lost 6 bases. The CDR3 loop spans 14 amino acids.

V usage is TRBV6-5 and J usage is TRBJ2-7; tentative D call: TRBD1 (5 bases). The CDR3 consists of 15 residues. V lost 5 bases to trimming and J lost 0 bases, with 14 bases between them. Germline assignment: CDR1 MNHEY and CDR2 SVGAGI. The CDR3 spells CASSMTEATSYEQYF. DNA of the CDR3: TGTGCCAGCAGTATGACAGAGGCTACCTCCTACGAGCAGTACTTC.

The V gene is TRBV2, the J gene TRBJ2-7, with a weak D call TRBD1 (5 bases). CDR1 is SNHLY, CDR2 FYNNEI, per germline. Trimming pared 6 bases from V and 0 bases from J, leaving 15 bases between. CDR3 size: 15 residues. CDR3 in DNA: TGTGCCAGCAGAGTCGACAGCAACCTCTCCTACGAGCAGTACTTC. Amino acid sequence: CASRVDSNLSYEQYF.

The V and J genes are TRBV6-4 and TRBJ2-1; 9 nucleotides agree with TRBD2. There are 14 residues in the CDR3. The J segment lost 10 bases and the V segment lost 0 bases, leaving 4 bases of the junction unmatched. Per germline, CDR1 MRHNA and CDR2 SNTAGT. CDR3 sequence: CASSDSGLAGEQFF. For the CDR3, the DNA is TGTGCCAGCAGTGACTCGGGACTAGCTGGGGAGCAGTTCTTC.

In this sample, this clone turned up once. This sequence joins TRBV25-1 and TRBJ2-7, with 12 bases fitting TRBD2. V trimming: 4 bases; J trimming: 2 bases; junction bases outside the gene matches: 12. The V gene's germline CDR1 is MGHDK and CDR2 SYGVNS. The CDR3 is 18 amino acids. Here the CDR3 reads CASSGNPILAGGPYEQYF. CDR3 DNA: TGTGCCAGCAGTGGAAACCCCATCCTAGCGGGAGGGCCCTACGAGCAGTACTTC.

The chain has TRBV5-4 and TRBJ2-6; D is possibly TRBD2 (6 bases). V was shortened by 4 bases and J by 3 bases, with 14 bases between the two germline ends. This CDR3 contains 16 residues. Germline lookup yields CDR1 SGHNT and CDR2 YYREEE (reference sequence). The CDR3 sequence: CASSGGKGNGANVLTF. Written as DNA, the CDR3 is TGTGCCAGCAGCGGGGGGAAGGGAAATGGGGCCAACGTCCTGACTTTC.

The V and J genes are TRBV7-2 and TRBJ2-1, with 12 bases fitting TRBD2. Trimming took 4 bases from V and 4 from J; bases not matched to a gene: 11. This CDR3 is built from 18 residues. Looked up from germline, CDR1 is SGHTA and CDR2 is FQGNSA. As DNA, the CDR3 is TGTGCCAGCAGCTCCCACGCCAGACTAGCGGGAGAATACAATGAGCAGTTCTTC. It codes for CASSSHARLAGEYNEQFF.

The V call is TRBV7-9, the J call TRBJ2-2; 7 nucleotides agree with TRBD1. Germline CDR1 and CDR2: SEHNR and FQNEAQ (reference sequence). V lost 5 bases, J lost 1 base, and 1 base stayed unmatched. This CDR3 contains 14 residues. The CDR3 region is CASSGQVNTGELFF. As DNA, the CDR3 is TGTGCCAGCAGCGGACAGGTGAACACCGGGGAGCTGTTTTTT.

This clone showed up just once. In DNA, the CDR3 is TGTGCCAGCAGCCATATTAGCAATGAGCAGTTCTTC. It translates to CASSHISNEQFF. The chain has TRBV14 and TRBJ2-1; no definite D call. The CDR3 is 12 residues long. Trimming left V 3 bases short and J 6 bases short, with 6 bases between. The germline V gene has CDR1 SGHDN and CDR2 FVKESK.